Described below is a single T cell receptor (beta chain) sequence and its context. The antigen is undetermined. Per the original methods: Sequence data from immunoSEQ were junction-only and lacked quality scores; consequently, filtering differed. Generated by immunoSEQ multiplex PCR, the TCRdb table keeps only in-frame clones and is missing some. Clonal size and the V and J genes are those of that table, whereas D and trimming came from the DNA. This table has 850,000 to 1,200,000 clones, approximately 68% appearing once. The data stem from a study of shared clonotypes between healthy human individuals. Study-wide results and limits: Across several donors, naive CD4 shared around 5%, naive CD8 over 3%, memory CD4 less than 2.5%, memory CD8 0.4% to 0.5%.

The CDR3 covers 16 residues. Germline V gene lookup returns CDR1 SGHDT and CDR2 YYEEEE. The V segment lost 3 bases and the J segment 4 bases; nucleotides outside the gene matches: 6. Source material: memory CD4+ T cells sorted from blood. Regarding subset: CD45RA-negative fraction. This TCR derives from a man younger than 35 in good health. The chain recombines TRBV5-6 with TRBJ2-1; 11 bases are a match to TRBD2. CDR3 region: CASSSEGLAAYNEQFF. The CDR3 DNA follows: TGTGCCAGCAGCTCGGAGGGACTAGCGGCTTACAATGAGCAGTTCTTC. Full variable domain (outside the CDR3, taken from reference TRBV5-6 and TRBJ2-1): DAGVTQSPTHLIKTRGQQVTLRCSPKSGHDTVSWYQQALGQGPQFIFQYYEEEERQRGNFPDRFSGHQFPNYSSELNVNALLLGDSALYLCASSSEGLAAYNEQFFGPGTRLTVL.